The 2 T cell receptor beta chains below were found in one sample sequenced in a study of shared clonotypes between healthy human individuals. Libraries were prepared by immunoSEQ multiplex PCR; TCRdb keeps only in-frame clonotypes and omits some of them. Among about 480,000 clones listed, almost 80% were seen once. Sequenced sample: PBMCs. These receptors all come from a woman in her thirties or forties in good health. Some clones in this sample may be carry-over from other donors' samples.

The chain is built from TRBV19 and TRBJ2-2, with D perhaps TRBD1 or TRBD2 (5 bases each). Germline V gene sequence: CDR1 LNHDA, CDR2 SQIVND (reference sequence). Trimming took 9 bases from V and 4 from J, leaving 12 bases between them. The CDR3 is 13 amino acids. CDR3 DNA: TGTGCCAGCCTAGGGGACCTCACCGGGGAGCTGTTTTTT. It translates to CASLGDLTGELFF.

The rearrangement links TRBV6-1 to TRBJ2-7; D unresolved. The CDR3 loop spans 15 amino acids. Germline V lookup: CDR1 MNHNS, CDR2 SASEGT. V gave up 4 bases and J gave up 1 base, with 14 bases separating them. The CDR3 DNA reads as TGTGCCAGCAGTGCCTCGGGCCTTTTTTCCTACGAGCAGTACTTC. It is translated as CASSASGLFSYEQYF.